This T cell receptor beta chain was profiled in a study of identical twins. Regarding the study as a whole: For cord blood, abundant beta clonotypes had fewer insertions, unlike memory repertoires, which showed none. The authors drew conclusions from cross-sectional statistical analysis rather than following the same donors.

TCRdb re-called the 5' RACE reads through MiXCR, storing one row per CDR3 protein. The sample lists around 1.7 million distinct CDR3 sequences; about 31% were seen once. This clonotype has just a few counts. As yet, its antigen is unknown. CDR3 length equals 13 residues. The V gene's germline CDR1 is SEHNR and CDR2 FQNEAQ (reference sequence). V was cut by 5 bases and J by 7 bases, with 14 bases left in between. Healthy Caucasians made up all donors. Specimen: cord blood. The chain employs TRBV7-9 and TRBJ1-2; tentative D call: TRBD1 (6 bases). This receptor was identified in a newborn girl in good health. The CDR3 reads CASSETGPGGYTF. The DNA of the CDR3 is TGTGCCAGCAGCGAGACAGGTCCGGGTGGCTACACCTTC.